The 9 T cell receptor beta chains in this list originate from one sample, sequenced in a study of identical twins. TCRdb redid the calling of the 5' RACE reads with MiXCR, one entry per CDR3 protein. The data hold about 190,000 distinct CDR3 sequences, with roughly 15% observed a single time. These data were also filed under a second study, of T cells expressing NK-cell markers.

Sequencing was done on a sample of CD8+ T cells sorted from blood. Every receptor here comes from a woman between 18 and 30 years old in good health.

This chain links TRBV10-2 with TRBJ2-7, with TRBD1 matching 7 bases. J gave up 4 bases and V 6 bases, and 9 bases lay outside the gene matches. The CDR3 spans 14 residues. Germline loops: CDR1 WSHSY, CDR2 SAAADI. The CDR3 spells CASRDAQGKYEQYF. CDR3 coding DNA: TGCGCCAGCAGAGATGCACAGGGGAAGTACGAGCAGTACTTC.

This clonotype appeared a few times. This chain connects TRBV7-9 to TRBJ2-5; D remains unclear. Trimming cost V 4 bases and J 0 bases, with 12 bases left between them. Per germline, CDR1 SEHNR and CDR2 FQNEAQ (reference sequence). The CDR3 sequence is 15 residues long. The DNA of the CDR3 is TGTGCCAGCAGCTGGCCTTTGGTAAACCAAGAGACCCAGTACTTC. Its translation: CASSWPLVNQETQYF.

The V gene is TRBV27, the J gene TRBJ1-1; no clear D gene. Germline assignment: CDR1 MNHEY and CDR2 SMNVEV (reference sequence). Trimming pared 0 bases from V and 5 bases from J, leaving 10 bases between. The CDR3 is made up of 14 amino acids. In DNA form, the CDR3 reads TGTGCCAGCAGTTTATCTGGAGGCCCAACTGAAGCTTTCTTT. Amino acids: CASSLSGGPTEAFF.

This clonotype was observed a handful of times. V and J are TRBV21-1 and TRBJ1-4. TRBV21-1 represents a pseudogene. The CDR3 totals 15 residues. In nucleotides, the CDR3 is TGTGCCAGCAGGAAAGCGGGTGGGTTGCACGGAAAACTGTTTTTT. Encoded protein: CASRKAGGLHGKLFF.

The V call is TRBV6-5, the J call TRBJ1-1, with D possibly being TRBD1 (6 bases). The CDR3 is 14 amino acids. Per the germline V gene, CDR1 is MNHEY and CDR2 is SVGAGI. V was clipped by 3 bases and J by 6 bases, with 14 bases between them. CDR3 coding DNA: TGTGCCAGCAGTTATTCGCAGGAGGGGGCTGAAGCTTTCTTT. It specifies CASSYSQEGAEAFF.

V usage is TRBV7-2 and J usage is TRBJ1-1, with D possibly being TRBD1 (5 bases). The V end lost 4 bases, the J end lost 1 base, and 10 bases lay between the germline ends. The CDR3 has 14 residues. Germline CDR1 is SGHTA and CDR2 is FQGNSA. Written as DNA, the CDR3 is TGTGCCAGCAGCTGGGGACGGTGGAACACTGAAGCTTTCTTT. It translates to CASSWGRWNTEAFF. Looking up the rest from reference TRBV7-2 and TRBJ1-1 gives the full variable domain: GAGVSQSPSNKVTEKGKDVELRCDPISGHTALYWYRQSLGQGLEFLIYFQGNSAPDKSGLPSDRFSAERTGGSVSTLTIQRTQQEDSAVYLCASSWGRWNTEAFFGQGTRLTVV.

Here the CDR3 DNA reads TGTGCCACCAGCTGGGGGGGGAGCGGACCCCGGCGCGGGGAGCTGTTTTTT. Translating gives CATSWGGSGPRRGELFF. J is TRBJ2-2 and V is TRBV15, with TRBD2 matching over 7 bases. V gave up 5 bases and J gave up 7 bases; unmatched junction bases: 16. Germline V gives CDR1 LNHNV, CDR2 YYDKDF (reference sequence). The CDR3 length is 17 residues.

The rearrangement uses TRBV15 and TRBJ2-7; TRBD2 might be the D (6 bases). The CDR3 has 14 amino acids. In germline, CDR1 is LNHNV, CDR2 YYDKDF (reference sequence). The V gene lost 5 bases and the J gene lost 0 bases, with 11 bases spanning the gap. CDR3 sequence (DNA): TGTGCCACCAGCCTAGGAGGGGACTCCTACGAGCAGTACTTC. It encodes CATSLGGDSYEQYF.

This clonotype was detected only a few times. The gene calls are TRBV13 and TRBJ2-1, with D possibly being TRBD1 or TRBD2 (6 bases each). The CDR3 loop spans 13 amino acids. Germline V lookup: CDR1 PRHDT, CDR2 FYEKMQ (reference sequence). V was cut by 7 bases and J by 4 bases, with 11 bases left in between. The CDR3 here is CASTGGGYNEQFF. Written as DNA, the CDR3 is TGTGCCAGCACCGGAGGGGGGTACAATGAGCAGTTCTTC.